These 10 T cell receptor beta chains were all obtained from the same sample, sequenced in a study of cytomegalovirus exposure and HLA in healthy donors. The PCR had 60 Vbeta and 13 Jbeta primers. Profiled with immunoSEQ multiplex PCR; TCRdb holds only in-frame clones, not every one. The sample shows about 160,000 clones, around 74% of them seen only once. Specimen: PBMCs. These receptors all stem from a man between 45 and 60 years old in good health and CMV-seropositive.

The rearrangement uses TRBV6-1 and TRBJ2-3; D call uncertain. CDR1 is MNHNS, CDR2 SASEGT, per germline. V lost 2 bases and J lost 0, with 6 bases in between. This CDR3 has 14 residues. Written as DNA, the CDR3 is TGTGCCAGCAGTGAACGGCGGAGCACAGATACGCAGTATTTT. Translation gives CASSERRSTDTQYF.

This clone occurred once. This chain joins TRBV7-8 and TRBJ1-2; no definite D call. The germline CDR1 and CDR2 sequences are SGHVS and FQNEAQ. This CDR3 has 14 amino acids. Between the trimmed V and J ends, which lost 7 bases and 3 bases, there was a span of 15 bases. The CDR3 spells CASTPGRVDYGYTF. CDR3 nucleotides: TGTGCCAGCACCCCGGGAAGGGTGGACTATGGCTACACCTTC. The full variable domain, in which reference TRBV7-8 and TRBJ1-2 provide the parts outside the CDR3, is GAGVSQSPRYKVAKRGQDVALRCDPISGHVSLFWYQQALGQGPEFLTYFQNEAQLDKSGLPSDRFFAERPEGSVSTLKIQRTQQEDSAVYLCASTPGRVDYGYTFGSGTRLTVV.

A few counts support this clone. The chain joins TRBV13 to TRBJ1-1, with a weak D call TRBD1 (5 bases). The CDR3 extends over 13 amino acids. Germline lookup yields CDR1 PRHDT and CDR2 FYEKMQ (reference sequence). V lost 2 bases and J 3 bases, leaving 7 bases between the germline ends. The CDR3 bases are TGTGCCAGCAGCTTAATCAGGGACACTGAAGCTTTCTTT. The encoded protein is CASSLIRDTEAFF.

V usage is TRBV27 and J usage is TRBJ2-3; 7 positions match TRBD2. This CDR3 contains 16 residues. The germline gives CDR1 MNHEY, CDR2 SMNVEV (reference sequence). V dropped 6 bases and J dropped 0; count of bases not matched to a gene: 9. The CDR3 DNA reads TGTGCCAGCAGCCCCTCGACGCGGGGGAGCACAGATACGCAGTATTTT. As protein: CASSPSTRGSTDTQYF.

The gene calls are TRBV5-5 and TRBJ1-4; D might be TRBD1 (5 bases). CDR1 and CDR2 from the germline V gene are SGHKS and YYEKEE (reference sequence). The CDR3 spans 15 residues. Trimming took off 1 base at V and 0 bases at J, with 7 bases between the two ends. CDR3 protein: CASSLRGATNEKLFF. The CDR3 nucleotides read TGTGCCAGCAGCTTGAGGGGTGCAACTAATGAAAAACTGTTTTTT.

The gene calls are TRBV6-6 and TRBJ1-6, with D perhaps TRBD1 (6 bases). The CDR3 totals 13 residues. Trimming cost V 7 bases and J 6 bases, with 10 bases left between them. Germline V gene lookup returns CDR1 MNHNY and CDR2 SVGAGI (reference sequence). CDR3 in amino acids: CASKGGLNSPLHF. In DNA, the CDR3 is TGTGCCAGCAAGGGGGGGCTTAATTCACCCCTCCACTTT.

The chain combines TRBV11-2 with TRBJ2-5, with 7 nucleotides matching TRBD1. This CDR3 contains 14 residues. Trimming cost V 5 bases and J 4 bases; bases outside gene matches: 7. The germline CDR1 and CDR2 sequences are SGHAT and FQNNGV. CDR3 DNA: TGTGCCAGCAGCCCCATAGACAGGGTAGAGACCCAGTACTTC. Amino acids: CASSPIDRVETQYF.

This chain uses TRBV28 with TRBJ2-7; D may be TRBD2 (5 bases). V was trimmed by 6 bases and J by 5 bases, leaving 14 bases between them. This CDR3 is built from 13 residues. Germline-derived CDR1 and CDR2 are MDHEN and SYDVKM. The CDR3 DNA reads as TGTGCCAGCAGCCTAGTCGGGGTCCACGAGCAGTACTTC. Amino acid sequence: CASSLVGVHEQYF.

The chain recombines TRBV28 with TRBJ1-6, with TRBD1 identical over 8 bases. Losses at the gene ends were 3 bases for V and 4 bases for J; bases not matched to a gene: 11. Germline CDR1 reads MDHEN; CDR2 reads SYDVKM. This CDR3 has 18 amino acids. CDR3 region: CASSFPQNRGLYNSPLHF. CDR3 nucleotide sequence: TGTGCCAGCAGTTTTCCCCAAAACAGGGGGTTGTATAATTCACCCCTCCACTTT.

The chain has TRBV5-6 and TRBJ1-3; no firm D call. The V gene's germline CDR1 is SGHDT and CDR2 YYEEEE. Trimming left V 0 bases short and J 3 bases short, with 13 bases between. The CDR3 loop spans 16 amino acids. This CDR3 is CASSLVRTEGGNTIYF. CDR3 DNA sequence: TGTGCCAGCAGCTTGGTACGGACCGAGGGTGGAAACACCATATATTTT.